The entry that follows covers one T cell receptor beta chain sequence. The antigen remains undetermined. These data come from a study of T cell responses to AZD1222 COVID-19 vaccine. Across the whole study: Some second doses came at about 4 weeks and others at about 12 weeks; these were pooled. General study findings and limits: The sample set comprised mostly white British donors with more females, and clonal diversity was possibly underestimated. Reportedly, nearly half the spike-specific TCRs target unmutated variant regions.

Assay: immunoSEQ multiplex PCR; the TCRdb copy retains only in-frame clones and omits some. The profile shows some 150,000 clones, 94% of them singletons. This CDR3 has 15 amino acids. The germline V gene encodes CDR1 LGHDT and CDR2 YNNKEL (reference sequence). After removal of 4 bases from V and 8 bases from J, the junction contained 11 bases not matched to a gene. The chain has TRBV3-1 (or the pseudogene TRBV3-2) and TRBJ1-3; TRBD1 matches at 7 bases. Sequencing used peripheral blood, obtained on day 0 of AZD1222 vaccination. This TCR was recovered from an adult in good health. The CDR3 nucleotides are TGTGCCAGCAGCCCCCCGGGACAGTTTGGTTACACCATATATTTT. Encoded protein: CASSPPGQFGYTIYF.